This TCR beta chain is from a study of CXCR3-negative and CXCR3-positive naive CD8 T cells. This CDR3 comprises 17 residues. CDR1 is MDHEN and CDR2 is SYDVKM in the germline V gene. Study results and limitations: Naive CXCR3-positive cells had TRB CDR3s more hydrophobic than those of CXCR3-negative naive cells.

Worth noting for this clonotype: Its antigen is not known.

It was by 5' RACE with UMI labels that the TRB cDNA libraries were prepared. TCRdb reprocessed the 5' RACE reads and stores each CDR3 protein as one record, lacking DNA. The listing contains some 100,000 distinct CDR3 sequences. The chain combines TRBV28 with TRBJ2-1; TCRdb selects TRBD2, and the lack of DNA leaves this call unchecked. Sequencing was carried out using naive CXCR3+ CD8+ T cells from blood. Subset: CD45RO-CCR7+CD27+CD95- naive CD8+ T cells expressing CXCR3 (TNR3+). The sequence was obtained from a human donor in good health. Some clones in this sample may be carry-over from other donors' samples. The CDR3 spells CASSSWGSGGLYNEQFF.